This TCR beta chain was observed in a study of identical twins. TCRdb re-analysed the 5' RACE reads in MiXCR, keeping a single row per CDR3 protein. The sample lists under 300,000 distinct CDR3 sequences; more than 9.5% were seen once. Trimming removed 6 bases at V and 13 bases at J, with 13 bases between. Germline V gene data show CDR1 as SGHTA and CDR2 as FQGNSA. There are 12 residues in the CDR3. Overall study results and limits: High-abundance cord blood beta clonotypes had fewer insertions; memory repertoires showed none. Conclusions relied on cross-sectional statistical analysis, not following the same donors. Beta out-of-frame sequences showed weaker excess twin sharing.

A remark on this clonotype: Its antigen is as yet unknown.

The same sample was also used in a study of yellow fever vaccine responses in identical twins.

This TCR came from a woman in her late teens or twenties in good health. V and J are TRBV7-2 and TRBJ1-6; no firm D call. The sequenced sample consisted of memory (CD45RO+) T cells sorted from blood. CDR3: CASSAIRTPLHF. CDR3 DNA sequence: TGTGCCAGCAGTGCCATCCGGACCCCCCTCCACTTT.